These 28 T cell receptor beta chains originate from one sample sequenced in a study of blood T cell repertoires in COVID-19 (TCRdb year 2020). Receptor amplification or capture employed the immunoSEQ multiplex PCR assay. TCRdb retrieved this table from immuneACCESS and kept in-frame rearrangements only. Not all clones are present; in checked studies, unresolved V genes account for under half, and no reason is known for the remainder. This sample gives 200,000 to 300,000 clones in total; roughly 88% of them show up just once. Roughly 1.2% of the sample is in the top ten clones. Input material: PBMCs or T cells enriched from blood (not recorded which). All receptors come from a middle-aged woman with acute COVID-19.

V usage is TRBV13 and J usage is TRBJ2-7; the match to TRBD2 covers 9 bases. J lost 2 bases, V lost 3 bases, and 5 bases had no gene match. This CDR3 spans 15 amino acids. Germline CDR1 reads PRHDT; CDR2 reads FYEKMQ (reference sequence). The CDR3 is CASSFPTSGTYEQYF. CDR3 in DNA: TGTGCCAGCAGCTTTCCGACTAGCGGCACCTACGAGCAGTACTTC.

The table lists this clone with a few counts. V usage is TRBV2 and J usage is TRBJ2-7, with TRBD2 as a possible D gene (5 bases). This CDR3 spans 11 amino acids. Germline CDR1 is SNHLY and CDR2 is FYNNEI. Trimming pared 8 bases from V and 7 bases from J, leaving 12 bases between. The CDR3 bases are TGTGCCAGCGCCCGGGGTGGTGAGCAGTACTTC. Its protein is CASARGGEQYF.

As regards this clone: One junction end does not reproduce the germline sequence, and a read error may be involved. This chain uses TRBV13 with TRBJ2-5; 10 bases are shared with TRBD2. The CDR3 is 15 residues long. Germline values: CDR1 PRHDT, CDR2 FYEKMQ (reference sequence). The CDR3 protein is CASSLRLSGSGRTNF. The CDR3 coding sequence is TGTGCCAGCAGCCTCCGCTTATCCGGTAGCGGGAGGACAAACTTC.

This clone appeared a few times. The DNA of the CDR3 is TGCGCCAGCAGCTTCACAGGGATACGGTCGGGTGGCTACACCTTC. Residues: CASSFTGIRSGGYTF. J is TRBJ1-2 and V is TRBV5-1; D possibly corresponds to TRBD1 (6 bases). The CDR3 sequence is 15 residues long. V gave up 2 bases and J gave up 7 bases, with 18 bases separating them. Germline V gives CDR1 SGHRS, CDR2 YFSETQ.

V and J are TRBV7-9 and TRBJ1-1; D not certain. Trimming left V 5 bases short and J 6 bases short, with 19 bases between. Germline V gives CDR1 SEHNR, CDR2 FQNEAQ (reference sequence). This CDR3 is built from 15 residues. The DNA for the CDR3 is TGTGCCAGCAGCGACGGGAAATTCGGGGTTTCTGAAGCTTTCTTT. It yields the protein CASSDGKFGVSEAFF.

The chain is built from TRBV5-6 and TRBJ2-7; 10 bases fit TRBD1. The ends lost 4 bases at V and 4 bases at J; junction bases unmatched: 5. Germline V gives CDR1 SGHDT, CDR2 YYEEEE. The CDR3 length is 14 residues. The CDR3 protein is CASSQGQGFYEQYV. The CDR3 nucleotides read TGTGCCAGCAGCCAGGGACAGGGGTTTTACGAGCAGTACGTC.

This chain links TRBV19 with TRBJ2-1; D is undetermined. The CDR3 is 13 residues long. Looked up from germline, CDR1 is LNHDA and CDR2 is SQIVND (reference sequence). CDR3 DNA: TGTGCTTCCGTCGGTATCTCCTACAATGAGCAGTTCTTC. Protein product: CASVGISYNEQFF.

The V gene is TRBV7-2, the J gene TRBJ2-7; D is possibly TRBD1 (6 bases). Trimming cost V 2 bases and J 4 bases, with 15 bases left between them. This CDR3 has 15 residues. Per the germline V gene, CDR1 is SGHTA and CDR2 is FQGNSA. CDR3 sequence: CASSLSPWTEYEQYF. The CDR3 DNA sequence: TGTGCCAGCAGCTTATCCCCCTGGACAGAATACGAGCAGTACTTC.

The V call is TRBV7-8, the J call TRBJ2-5, with D possibly being TRBD2 (7 bases). The CDR3 has 13 amino acids. The V gene's germline CDR1 is SGHVS and CDR2 FQNEAQ. CDR3 nucleotide sequence: TGTGTCGCGGGGGCAAGAAACAAAGAGACCCAGTACTTC. It specifies CVAGARNKETQYF.

Here the CDR3 reads CASSPQGAGGYTF. The CDR3 nucleotides are TGTGCCAGCAGCCCACAGGGGGCCGGAGGCTACACCTTC. This chain links TRBV3-1 (or the pseudogene TRBV3-2) with TRBJ1-2; 9 positions match TRBD1. Per the germline V gene, CDR1 is LGHDT and CDR2 is YNNKEL (reference sequence). V shed 4 bases, J shed 8 bases, and the junction held 5 bases outside the gene matches. CDR3 length: 13 amino acids.

The V and J genes are TRBV14 and TRBJ2-1; 7 nucleotides match TRBD1. J lost 7 bases, V lost 3 bases, and 3 bases had no gene match. The CDR3 extends over 13 amino acids. Germline loops: CDR1 SGHDN, CDR2 FVKESK. The CDR3 DNA is TGTGCCAGCAGCCACAGACAGGGAAATGAGCAGTTCTTC. It codes for CASSHRQGNEQFF.

The chain has TRBV2 and TRBJ1-5, with 7 bases matching TRBD1. With 8 bases clipped from V and 4 bases from J, the junction kept 14 bases outside the gene matches. This CDR3 is 16 amino acids long. Germline V lookup: CDR1 SNHLY, CDR2 FYNNEI. The CDR3 nucleotides are TGTGCCAGCGGATACGGGGGGGGGACAGATAATCAGCCCCAGCATTTT. It translates to CASGYGGGTDNQPQHF. Supplemented by reference TRBV2 and TRBJ1-5, the full variable domain reads EPEVTQTPSHQVTQMGQEVILRCVPISNHLYFYWYRQILGQKVEFLVSFYNNEISEKSEIFDDQFSVERPDGSNFTLKIRSTKLEDSAMYFCASGYGGGTDNQPQHFGDGTRLSIL.

The V call is TRBV9, the J call TRBJ1-1, with a weak D call TRBD1 (6 bases). CDR1 SGDLS and CDR2 YYNGEE come from the germline V gene. This CDR3 contains 15 residues. V was trimmed by 7 bases and J by 1 base, leaving 17 bases between them. The CDR3 loop is CASAAGVASNTEAFF. CDR3 nucleotides: TGTGCCAGCGCTGCAGGGGTTGCTTCGAACACTGAAGCTTTCTTT.

V and J are TRBV24-1 and TRBJ1-5, with 12 positions matching TRBD1. CDR1 and CDR2 (germline): KGHDR, SFDVKD. The CDR3 spans 16 residues. With V trimmed by 9 bases and J by 0 bases, 5 bases remained unmatched. This CDR3 reads CATGGTGGHSNQPQHF. CDR3 nucleotide sequence: TGTGCCACCGGCGGGACAGGGGGCCATAGCAATCAGCCCCAGCATTTT.

The J gene is TRBJ1-5, the V gene TRBV5-4, with TRBD1 identical over 9 bases. Germline-derived CDR1 and CDR2 are SGHNT and YYREEE (reference sequence). This CDR3 region has 14 residues. Trimming took 2 bases from V and 5 from J; bases not matched to a gene: 2. CDR3 DNA: TGTGCCAGCAGCTTTGGGACAGGGCATCAGCCCCAGCATTTT. It encodes CASSFGTGHQPQHF.

This clone was found once. The chain employs TRBV27 and TRBJ1-1; D uncertain. Trimming removed 5 bases from V and 0 bases from J, with 10 bases in between. The CDR3 is 14 residues long. The germline gives CDR1 MNHEY, CDR2 SMNVEV (reference sequence). The DNA for the CDR3 is TGTGCCAGCAGTCCCTATCTCATGAACACTGAAGCTTTCTTT. Amino acid sequence: CASSPYLMNTEAFF.

This chain uses TRBV9 with TRBJ2-1; maybe TRBD1 (6 bases). Germline assignment: CDR1 SGDLS and CDR2 YYNGEE. V shed 3 bases and J shed 7 bases, with 11 bases lying between them. This CDR3 region has 13 residues. The CDR3, as DNA: TGTGCCAGCAGCGCCTCAGGGGAGAATGAGCAGTTCTTC. It is translated as CASSASGENEQFF.

The CDR3 loop is CASKEGAAEAFF. CDR3 nucleotides: TGTGCCAGTAAGGAGGGGGCGGCTGAAGCTTTCTTT. V is TRBV19 and J is TRBJ1-1, with 7 positions matching TRBD1. CDR3 length equals 12 residues. Germline V gene lookup returns CDR1 LNHDA and CDR2 SQIVND (reference sequence). J gave up 6 bases and V 7 bases, and 5 bases lay outside the gene matches.

The V gene is TRBV29-1, the J gene TRBJ2-5, with D tentatively TRBD2 (6 bases). CDR3 length equals 13 residues. From germline, CDR1 is SQVTM and CDR2 ANQGSEA. V lost 8 bases, J lost 3 bases, and 16 bases lay in between. CDR3 sequence: CSFYRSGEETQYF. In DNA form, the CDR3 reads TGCAGCTTCTACCGTAGCGGAGAAGAGACCCAGTACTTC.

This chain links TRBV18 with TRBJ1-1; D call uncertain. This CDR3 has 14 amino acids. The V end lost 2 bases, the J end lost 3 bases, and 10 bases lay between the germline ends. Germline V gives CDR1 KGHSH, CDR2 LQKENI. CDR3 DNA sequence: TGTGCCAGCTCACCAATCCGGGGTGACACTGAAGCTTTCTTT. Translation: CASSPIRGDTEAFF.

This clone was seen once. The V and J genes are TRBV7-9 and TRBJ1-2, with unresolved D. The CDR3 contains 12 residues. CDR1 is SEHNR, CDR2 FQNEAQ, per germline (reference sequence). Deletions cut 5 bases from V and 2 bases from J, with 6 bases between. CDR3 DNA: TGTGCCAGCAGCATGGAGAACTATGGCTACACCTTC. This encodes CASSMENYGYTF.

The V and J genes are TRBV28 and TRBJ2-5; perhaps TRBD1 as D (6 bases). The CDR3 sequence is 17 residues long. CDR1 is MDHEN, CDR2 SYDVKM, per germline. Trimming cost V 7 bases and J 1 base, with 22 bases left between them. DNA of the CDR3: TGTGCCAGCACTCCGAGGCAGGGGTGGAGAGGCCAAGAGACCCAGTACTTC. Its translation: CASTPRQGWRGQETQYF.

The J gene is TRBJ2-5, the V gene TRBV6-6; 7 bases are a match to TRBD2. Per germline, CDR1 MNHNY and CDR2 SVGAGI (reference sequence). This CDR3 is 11 amino acids long. CDR3 loop: CAGGGSETQYF. The DNA for the CDR3 is TGTGCGGGGGGAGGGTCAGAGACCCAGTACTTC.

This sequence joins TRBV3-1 (or the pseudogene TRBV3-2) and TRBJ2-1; D is perhaps TRBD2 (5 bases). CDR1 LGHDT and CDR2 YNNKEL come from the germline V gene (reference sequence). The ends were cut back, 2 bases at V and 8 bases at J, with 13 bases in the middle. The CDR3 runs to 14 residues. The chain's CDR3 is CASSQMDQRHEQFF. The CDR3 DNA reads TGTGCCAGCAGCCAAATGGACCAGCGGCATGAGCAGTTCTTC.

This clone is a singleton in its sample. In DNA, the CDR3 is TGTGCCAGCAGCCCGGACAGGGGCCCCCAGAGGGATACGCAGTATTTT. Protein product: CASSPDRGPQRDTQYF. The genes are TRBV9 and TRBJ2-3; TRBD1 aligns across 9 bases. Germline CDR1 reads SGDLS; CDR2 reads YYNGEE. V gave up 4 bases and J gave up 6 bases; unmatched junction bases: 12. The CDR3 runs to 16 residues.

This clone was found a few times. J is TRBJ2-5 and V is TRBV10-1; 7 bases line up with TRBD2. With 0 bases clipped from V and 5 bases from J, the junction kept 9 bases outside the gene matches. This CDR3 spans 16 amino acids. Germline CDR1 reads WNHNN; CDR2 reads SYGVQD (reference sequence). CDR3 in amino acids: CASSESSSWEGETQYF. The CDR3 DNA is TGCGCCAGCAGTGAGTCTAGCTCGTGGGAGGGGGAGACCCAGTACTTC.

The gene calls are TRBV7-2 and TRBJ1-2; weak D call: TRBD1 (6 bases). The CDR3 loop spans 12 amino acids. Germline values: CDR1 SGHTA, CDR2 FQGNSA. The germline V and J ends were trimmed by 4 bases and 10 bases, with 13 bases remaining between them. The CDR3 reads CASSWGQGNYTF. The DNA of the CDR3 is TGTGCCAGCAGCTGGGGACAAGGAAACTACACCTTC.

V usage is TRBV5-1 and J usage is TRBJ1-4, with D uncertain. Germline CDR1 reads SGHRS; CDR2 reads YFSETQ. This CDR3 is built from 15 residues. The V and J ends lost 1 base and 7 bases respectively, with 14 bases between them. The CDR3 loop reads CASSLILRPGEKLFF. The CDR3 DNA follows: TGCGCCAGCAGCTTGATCCTTCGGCCAGGTGAAAAACTGTTTTTT.